This T cell receptor beta chain was observed in a study of blood T cells in healthy people across ages. Study-level findings and limits: Strong correlation existed between TCR beta diversity and naive T cell percentage. More naive CD4+ cells and higher diversity marked long-lived donors relative to aged donors. Diversity of TCR beta per million T cells declined in a roughly linear way with age.

The authors ran a second PCR of 7 to 11 cycles using a sample-barcoded 5' primer and a J-beta primer mix. TCRdb re-called the 5' RACE reads through MiXCR, storing one row per CDR3 protein. The sample consists of approximately 1,700,000 distinct CDR3 sequences, around 42% of them appearing once. CDR1 and CDR2 from the germline V gene are ENHRY and SYGVKD. The CDR3 spans 15 residues. V was shortened by 4 bases and J by 3 bases, with 14 bases between the two germline ends. The amount of total RNA extracted per sample was at least 5.5 micrograms. Comments on this clonotype: Its antigen is as yet unknown.

Sequences were obtained from blood. The chain combines TRBV10-3 with TRBJ2-3; tentatively, D is TRBD2 (6 bases). The origin of this receptor is a human donor in good health. CDR3 in amino acids: CAISAAGTLTDTQYF. For the CDR3, the DNA is TGTGCCATCAGTGCCGCCGGGACTCTTACAGATACGCAGTATTTT.